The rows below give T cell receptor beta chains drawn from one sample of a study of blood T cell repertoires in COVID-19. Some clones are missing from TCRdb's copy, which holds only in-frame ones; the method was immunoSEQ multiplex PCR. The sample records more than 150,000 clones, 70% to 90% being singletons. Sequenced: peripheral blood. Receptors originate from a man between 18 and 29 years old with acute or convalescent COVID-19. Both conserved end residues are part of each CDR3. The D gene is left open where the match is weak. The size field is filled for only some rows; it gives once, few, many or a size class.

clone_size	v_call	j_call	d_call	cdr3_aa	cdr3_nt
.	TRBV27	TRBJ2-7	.	CASSPREGRYEQYF	TGTGCCAGCAGCCCAAGAGAGGGAAGGTACGAGCAGTACTTC
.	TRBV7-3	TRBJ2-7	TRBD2	CASSLKSGGSEQYF	TGTGCCAGCAGCTTAAAAAGCGGGGGAAGCGAGCAGTACTTC
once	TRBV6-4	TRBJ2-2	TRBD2	CASSDSSTSGAGELFF	TGTGCCAGCAGTGACTCGAGTACTAGCGGGGCCGGGGAGCTGTTTTTT
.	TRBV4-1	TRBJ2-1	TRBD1	CASSQPPGTGTINEQFF	TGCGCCAGCAGCCAACCCCCCGGGACAGGGACGATCAATGAGCAGTTCTTC
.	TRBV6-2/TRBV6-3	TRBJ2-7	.	CASSDYAGGYEQYF	TGTGCCAGCAGTGATTACGCAGGGGGGTACGAGCAGTACTTC
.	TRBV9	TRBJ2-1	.	CASSVAPREYNEQFF	TGTGCCAGCAGCGTAGCTCCTAGGGAGTACAATGAGCAGTTCTTC
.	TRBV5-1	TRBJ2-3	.	CASSGYLADTQYF	TGCGCCAGCTCCGGTTACCTGGCAGATACGCAGTATTTT
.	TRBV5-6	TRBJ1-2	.	CASSLDYFAYGYTF	TGTGCCAGCAGCTTGGACTACTTTGCCTATGGCTACACCTTC
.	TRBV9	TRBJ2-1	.	CASSAWNTPGNEQFF	TGTGCCAGCAGCGCTTGGAACACCCCCGGGAATGAGCAGTTCTTC
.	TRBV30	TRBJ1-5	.	CAWRAGGGQPQHF	TGTGCCTGGAGGGCCGGGGGAGGTCAGCCCCAGCATTTT
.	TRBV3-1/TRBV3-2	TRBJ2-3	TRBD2	CASSPTSGGADTQYF	TGTGCCAGCAGCCCGACTAGCGGGGGGGCGGATACGCAGTATTTT
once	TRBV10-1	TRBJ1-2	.	CASSGPDGYTF	TGCGCCAGCAGTGGGCCAGATGGCTACACCTTC
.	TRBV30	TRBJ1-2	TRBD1	CAWSAGTGESYTF	TGTGCCTGGAGCGCCGGGACAGGAGAAAGCTACACCTTC
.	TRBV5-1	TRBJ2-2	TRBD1	CASSFGQGSTGELFF	TGCGCCAGCAGCTTCGGACAGGGTTCGACCGGGGAGCTGTTTTTT
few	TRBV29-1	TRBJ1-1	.	CSVVITEAFF	TGCAGCGTTGTCATCACTGAAGCTTTCTTT
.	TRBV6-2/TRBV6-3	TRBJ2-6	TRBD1	CASSPGTGGTGANVLTF	TGTGCCAGCAGTCCCGGGACAGGGGGTACTGGGGCCAACGTCCTGACTTTC
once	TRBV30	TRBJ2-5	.	CAWNARQETQYF	TGTGCCTGGAATGCGAGGCAAGAGACCCAGTACTTC
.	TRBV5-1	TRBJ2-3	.	CASSLTTGDTQYF	TGCGCCAGCAGCTTGACCACAGGGGATACGCAGTATTTT
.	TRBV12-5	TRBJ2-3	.	CASGLVGGAGTQYF	TGTGCTAGTGGTTTGGTAGGGGGTGCCGGTACGCAGTATTTT
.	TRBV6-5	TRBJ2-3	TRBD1	CASRRTQGRTDTQYF	TGTGCCAGCAGAAGAACACAGGGGCGCACAGATACGCAGTATTTT
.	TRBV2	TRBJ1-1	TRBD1	CASSMGQPNTEAFF	TGTGCCAGCAGTATGGGACAGCCGAACACTGAAGCTTTCTTT
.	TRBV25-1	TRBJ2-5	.	CASSYQASPQETQYF	TGTGCCAGCAGTTATCAGGCCAGCCCCCAAGAGACCCAGTACTTC
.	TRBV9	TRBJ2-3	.	CASSPQVRGLGDTQYF	TGTGCCAGCAGCCCTCAAGTGCGGGGGCTTGGAGATACGCAGTATTTT
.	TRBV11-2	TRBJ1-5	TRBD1	CASSLGAGGGNQPQHF	TGTGCCAGCAGCTTAGGGGCAGGGGGTGGCAATCAGCCCCAGCATTTT
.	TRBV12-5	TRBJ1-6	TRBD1	CASGLVLGQGAFYNSPLHF	TGTGCTAGTGGTTTGGTACTGGGACAGGGGGCTTTTTATAATTCACCCCTCCACTTT
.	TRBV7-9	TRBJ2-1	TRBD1	CASSLVPRGSYNEQFF	TGTGCCAGCAGCTTAGTTCCCAGGGGGAGCTACAATGAGCAGTTCTTC
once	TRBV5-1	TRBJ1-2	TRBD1	CASSLEGTGVYGGYTF	TGCGCCAGCAGCTTGGAGGGGACAGGGGTTTATGGTGGCTACACCTTC
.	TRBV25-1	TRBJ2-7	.	CASSRGAGSYEQYF	TGTGCCAGCAGCAGGGGGGCGGGCTCCTACGAGCAGTACTTC
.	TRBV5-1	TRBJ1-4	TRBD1	CASSPGQVMGEKLFF	TGCGCCAGCAGCCCCGGACAGGTAATGGGTGAAAAACTGTTTTTT
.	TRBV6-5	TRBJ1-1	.	CASTQTTNTEAFF	TGTGCCAGCACCCAGACAACGAACACTGAAGCTTTCTTT
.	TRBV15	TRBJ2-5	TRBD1	CATSSEQGARETQYF	TGTGCCACCAGCAGCGAACAGGGGGCGCGGGAGACCCAGTACTTC
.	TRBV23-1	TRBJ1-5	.	CASSQDSYSNQPQHF	TGCGCCAGCAGTCAAGACAGCTATAGCAATCAGCCCCAGCATTTT
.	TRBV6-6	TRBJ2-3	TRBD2	CASSYSGGGVTDTQYF	TGTGCCAGCAGTTACTCTGGCGGGGGGGTCACAGATACGCAGTATTTT
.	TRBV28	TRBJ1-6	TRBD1	CASSARGWALHF	TGTGCCAGCAGTGCCAGGGGGTGGGCCCTCCACTTT